The 25 T cell receptor beta chains below all came from one sample that was sequenced in a study of cytomegalovirus exposure and HLA in healthy donors. Vbeta (60) and Jbeta (13) primers were used in the PCR. Using immunoSEQ multiplex PCR, the repertoire was profiled, and TCRdb retains in-frame clones only, with some absent. The table lists about 83,000 clones, under 80% of them singletons. The sequenced sample was PBMCs. These receptors came from a man aged 55 to 70 in good health and CMV-seronegative.

The V and J genes are TRBV18 and TRBJ1-5, with TRBD1 matching 8 bases. CDR1 is KGHSH and CDR2 is LQKENI in the germline V gene. CDR3 length: 15 amino acids. V dropped 3 bases and J dropped 4; count of bases not matched to a gene: 5. DNA of the CDR3: TGTGCCAGCTCACCCGGACAGGGTAGTAATCAGCCCCAGCATTTT. Amino acids: CASSPGQGSNQPQHF.

A few counts support this clone. The chain has TRBV2 and TRBJ1-2; unclear D gene. The CDR3 totals 15 residues. V lost 6 bases and J 2 bases, leaving 16 bases between the germline ends. Germline CDR1 and CDR2: SNHLY and FYNNEI. The CDR3 spells CASRDWRRLNYGYTF. The CDR3 DNA reads as TGTGCCAGCAGAGACTGGCGGAGACTAAACTATGGCTACACCTTC.

CDR3 coding DNA: TGTGCCAGCAGCAGGACTAGCGGGCTATCCTACGAGCAGTACTTC. Protein sequence: CASSRTSGLSYEQYF. The V gene is TRBV7-6, the J gene TRBJ2-7; TRBD2 matches 11 bases. Germline CDR1 and CDR2: SGHVS and FNYEAQ. With 5 bases clipped from V and 1 base from J, the junction kept 4 bases outside the gene matches. The CDR3 has 15 amino acids.

The chain has TRBV7-6 and TRBJ1-4; D unresolved. Germline CDR1 SGHVS, CDR2 FNYEAQ. V lost 3 bases and J 6 bases, leaving 14 bases between the germline ends. This CDR3 region has 15 residues. The CDR3 here is CASSLANGADEKLFF. As DNA, the CDR3 is TGTGCCAGCAGCTTGGCCAACGGTGCGGATGAAAAACTGTTTTTT.

This clone has more than one count but fewer than ten. This chain links TRBV10-1 with TRBJ1-1; D possibly corresponds to TRBD1 (6 bases). Trimming removed 3 bases from V and 1 base from J, with 12 bases in between. The CDR3 is 15 residues long. Looked up from germline, CDR1 is WNHNN and CDR2 is SYGVQD (reference sequence). The CDR3 loop reads CASSDGGSGNTEAFF. The CDR3 nucleotides are TGCGCCAGCAGTGATGGGGGCTCGGGGAACACTGAAGCTTTCTTT.

The V call is TRBV6-6, the J call TRBJ2-3, with no clear D. The CDR3 length is 12 residues. Germline V gene lookup returns CDR1 MNHNY and CDR2 SVGAGI (reference sequence). Trimming cost V 6 bases and J 8 bases, with 12 bases left between them. CDR3 nucleotides: TGTGCCAGCAGGGGTAGCCATGGTACGCAGTATTTT. Translation: CASRGSHGTQYF.

J is TRBJ2-1 and V is TRBV6-6; 7 bases match TRBD1. CDR1 and CDR2 from the germline V gene are MNHNY and SVGAGI (reference sequence). With V trimmed by 6 bases and J by 0 bases, 8 bases remained unmatched. The CDR3 totals 16 residues. CDR3 sequence (DNA): TGTGCCAGCAGCCCGACAGGGACCAGCTCCTACAATGAGCAGTTCTTC. It is translated as CASSPTGTSSYNEQFF.

The chain combines TRBV5-1 with TRBJ2-5; 9 nucleotides line up with TRBD2. The CDR3 length is 15 residues. Losses at the gene ends were 4 bases for V and 1 base for J; bases not matched to a gene: 5. CDR1 is SGHRS and CDR2 is YFSETQ in the germline V gene. The CDR3 DNA sequence: TGCGCCAGCAGCGTGGTTAGCGGGAGCCAAGAGACCCAGTACTTC. Translation: CASSVVSGSQETQYF.

The chain joins TRBV11-2 to TRBJ2-1; 9 nucleotides agree with TRBD2. The CDR3 totals 15 residues. Trimming removed 1 base from V and 8 bases from J; junction bases left unmatched: 6. Looked up from germline, CDR1 is SGHAT and CDR2 is FQNNGV. CDR3 bases: TGTGCCAGCAGCTTAGGAGTAGCGGGGGACGATGAGCAGTTCTTC. Translation: CASSLGVAGDDEQFF.

This clone was picked up one time. V gene TRBV5-5 combines with J gene TRBJ2-5; 12 bases are shared with TRBD1. The CDR3 length is 15 residues. Germline CDR1 reads SGHKS; CDR2 reads YYEKEE (reference sequence). V lost 3 bases and J lost 4; bases outside the gene matches: 4. The CDR3 here is CASSWDRGQGETQYF. The CDR3 bases are TGTGCCAGCAGCTGGGACAGGGGGCAGGGAGAGACCCAGTACTTC.

V and J are TRBV5-4 and TRBJ2-1; the match to TRBD2 covers 12 bases. The V and J ends lost 4 bases and 5 bases, in that order; junction bases with no gene match: 7. This CDR3 has 16 residues. CDR1 is SGHNT and CDR2 is YYREEE in the germline V gene (reference sequence). The CDR3 coding sequence is TGTGCCAGCAGCCCCCGGACTAGCGGGGACCACAATGAGCAGTTCTTC. Translation gives CASSPRTSGDHNEQFF.

With regard to this clone: One end of the junction varies from germline; a read error may be responsible. The chain joins TRBV7-9 to TRBJ2-7, with D maybe TRBD2 (6 bases). The germline V gene encodes CDR1 SEHNR and CDR2 FQNEAQ (reference sequence). The CDR3 covers 12 residues. Here the CDR3 DNA reads TGTTCCAGCAGGGACTCCGCCTACGAGCAGTACTTC. As protein: CSSRDSAYEQYF.

The rearrangement uses TRBV2 and TRBJ1-3; 8 bases are a match to TRBD1. The ends lost 6 bases at V and 0 bases at J; junction bases unmatched: 7. The CDR3 length is 16 residues. Germline V gene data show CDR1 as SNHLY and CDR2 as FYNNEI. In DNA, the CDR3 is TGTGCCAGCAGCCGGGACAGGCCAAGCTCTGGAAACACCATATATTTT. Its translation is CASSRDRPSSGNTIYF.

The gene calls are TRBV19 and TRBJ2-1; 11 bases agree with TRBD1. This CDR3 contains 14 residues. Germline CDR1 LNHDA, CDR2 SQIVND (reference sequence). V lost 8 bases, J lost 6 bases, and 6 bases stayed unmatched. CDR3: CASRRDRGVNEQFF. In DNA, the CDR3 is TGTGCCAGTCGCAGGGACAGGGGGGTCAATGAGCAGTTCTTC.

The chain combines TRBV7-9 with TRBJ2-7; tentatively, D is TRBD2 (5 bases). V was cut by 2 bases and J by 2 bases, with 7 bases left in between. CDR3 size: 13 residues. CDR1 is SEHNR and CDR2 is FQNEAQ in the germline V gene (reference sequence). The CDR3: CASSLRDTYEQYF. The DNA for the CDR3 is TGTGCCAGCAGCTTACGGGATACCTACGAGCAGTACTTC.

This clone has a handful of counts. One end of the junction does not line up with germline, which may come from a read error. The chain uses TRBV27 and TRBJ1-2; 9 nucleotides line up with TRBD1. Germline lookup yields CDR1 MNHEY and CDR2 SMNVEV (reference sequence). The CDR3 length is 13 residues. Here the CDR3 reads CASSFGQGLASQF. The CDR3 bases are TGTGCCAGCAGTTTCGGACAGGGGTTGGCCTCACAATTC.

V is TRBV27 and J is TRBJ1-6; 8 bases map to TRBD1. The CDR3 is 16 residues long. CDR1 and CDR2 from the germline V gene are MNHEY and SMNVEV (reference sequence). V shed 3 bases and J 7 bases; nucleotides not matched to a gene: 8. The CDR3 DNA is TGTGCCAGCAGTTTGGCCCAGGGGGCGATGAATTCACCCCTCCACTTT. It is translated as CASSLAQGAMNSPLHF.

The genes are TRBV30 and TRBJ2-5; D gene unclear. The CDR3 is made up of 14 amino acids. Germline values: CDR1 GTSNPN, CDR2 SVGIG (reference sequence). V was trimmed by 0 bases and J by 4 bases, leaving 12 bases between them. The CDR3 here is CAWSVLGGAETQYF. For the CDR3, the DNA is TGTGCCTGGAGTGTACTGGGTGGAGCAGAGACCCAGTACTTC. The entire variable domain, with the rest obtained from reference TRBV30 and TRBJ2-5, is as follows: SQTIHQWPATLVQPVGSPLSLECTVEGTSNPNLYWYRQAAGRGLQLLFYSVGIGQISSEVPQNLSASRPQDRQFILSSKKLLLSDSGFYLCAWSVLGGAETQYFGPGTRLLVL.

The chain links TRBV9 to TRBJ2-2; perhaps TRBD2 as D (5 bases). Trimming took 4 bases from V and 7 from J, leaving 20 bases between them. The CDR3 covers 16 residues. Germline loops: CDR1 SGDLS, CDR2 YYNGEE. CDR3 in DNA: TGTGCCAGCAGCACCCACCCCGGGGATTACCACGGGGAGCTGTTTTTT. As protein: CASSTHPGDYHGELFF.

V gene TRBV5-4 combines with J gene TRBJ2-5, with TRBD2 matching over 7 bases. The end of the DNA aligns better with TRBJ2-7, so the J call may be wrong. The CDR3 loop spans 15 amino acids. From germline, CDR1 is SGHNT and CDR2 YYREEE (reference sequence). The CDR3 sequence is CASSLPGLDLHEQYF. The CDR3 DNA is TGTGCCAGCAGCCTACCAGGACTAGATCTGCACGAGCAGTACTTC.

The J gene is TRBJ2-5, the V gene TRBV6-5, with a weak D call TRBD1 (5 bases). Germline V CDR1 and CDR2: MNHEY, SVGAGI. The CDR3 sequence is 15 residues long. The germline V and J ends were trimmed by 0 bases and 4 bases, with 12 bases remaining between them. The CDR3 is CASSYSKGLGETQYF. The CDR3 DNA is TGTGCCAGCAGTTACTCGAAGGGGTTAGGAGAGACCCAGTACTTC.

V gene TRBV6-5 combines with J gene TRBJ2-2, with TRBD2 matching over 7 bases. Per germline, CDR1 MNHEY and CDR2 SVGAGI. The CDR3 sequence is 14 residues long. J gave up 5 bases and V 6 bases, and 6 bases lay outside the gene matches. The CDR3 loop is CASRVAGSTGELFF. CDR3 coding DNA: TGTGCCAGCAGGGTAGCGGGTTCAACCGGGGAGCTGTTTTTT.

The CDR3 spells CAWSTRGYEKLFF. The DNA of the CDR3 is TGTGCCTGGAGTACCAGGGGCTATGAAAAACTGTTTTTT. This sequence joins TRBV30 and TRBJ1-4; D is perhaps TRBD1 (6 bases). The germline gives CDR1 GTSNPN, CDR2 SVGIG (reference sequence). V was clipped by 2 bases and J by 6 bases, with 10 bases between them. This CDR3 contains 13 residues.

The rearrangement uses TRBV6-6 and TRBJ2-3; unclear D gene. The V end was cut by 2 bases, the J end by 4 bases, with 10 bases between. CDR3 length: 14 residues. Germline V gene lookup returns CDR1 MNHNY and CDR2 SVGAGI (reference sequence). This CDR3 reads CASSYVNRADTQYF. Here the CDR3 DNA reads TGTGCCAGCAGTTACGTGAATCGGGCAGATACGCAGTATTTT.

V is TRBV6-5 and J is TRBJ2-2; D is unclear. V was pared by 10 bases and J by 6 bases, with 9 bases between. Germline assignment: CDR1 MNHEY and CDR2 SVGAGI. This CDR3 region has 11 residues. CDR3 amino acids: CATLRSGELFF. CDR3 nucleotide sequence: TGTGCCACTCTGAGGTCCGGGGAGCTGTTTTTT.